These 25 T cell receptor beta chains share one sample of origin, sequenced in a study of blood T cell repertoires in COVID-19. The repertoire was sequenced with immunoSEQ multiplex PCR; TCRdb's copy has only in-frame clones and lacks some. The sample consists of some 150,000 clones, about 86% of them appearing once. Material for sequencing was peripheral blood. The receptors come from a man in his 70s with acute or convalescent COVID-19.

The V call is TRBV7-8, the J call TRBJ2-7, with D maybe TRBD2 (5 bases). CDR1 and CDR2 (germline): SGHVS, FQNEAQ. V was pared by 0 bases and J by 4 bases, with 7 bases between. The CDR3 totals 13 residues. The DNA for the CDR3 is TGTGCCAGCAGCTTAGCGCTAGCATACGAGCAGTACTTC. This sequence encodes CASSLALAYEQYF.

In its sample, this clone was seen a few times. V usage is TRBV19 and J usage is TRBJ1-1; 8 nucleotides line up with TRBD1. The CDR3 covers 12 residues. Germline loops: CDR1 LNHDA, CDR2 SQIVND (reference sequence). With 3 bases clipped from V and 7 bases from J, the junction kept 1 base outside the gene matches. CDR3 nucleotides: TGTGCCAGTAGTATGGACAGGGTTGAAGCTTTCTTT. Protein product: CASSMDRVEAFF.

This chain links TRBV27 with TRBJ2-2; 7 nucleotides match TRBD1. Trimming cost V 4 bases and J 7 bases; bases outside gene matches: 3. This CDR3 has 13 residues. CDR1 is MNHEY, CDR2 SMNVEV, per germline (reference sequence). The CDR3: CASSSGGSGELFF. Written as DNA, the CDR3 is TGTGCCAGCAGTTCAGGGGGAAGCGGGGAGCTGTTTTTT.

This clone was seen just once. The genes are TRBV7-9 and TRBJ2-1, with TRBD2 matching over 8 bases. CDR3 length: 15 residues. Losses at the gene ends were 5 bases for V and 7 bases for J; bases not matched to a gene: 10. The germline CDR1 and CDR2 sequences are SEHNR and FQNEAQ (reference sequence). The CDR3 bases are TGTGCCAGCAGCCCCCGGAGAGCGGGAGAGAATGAGCAGTTCTTC. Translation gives CASSPRRAGENEQFF.

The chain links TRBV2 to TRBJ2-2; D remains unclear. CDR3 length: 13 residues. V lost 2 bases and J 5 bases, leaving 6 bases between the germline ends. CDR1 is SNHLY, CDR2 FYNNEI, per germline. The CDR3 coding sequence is TGTGCCAGCAGTGAACTAGAGACCGGGGAGCTGTTTTTT. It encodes CASSELETGELFF.

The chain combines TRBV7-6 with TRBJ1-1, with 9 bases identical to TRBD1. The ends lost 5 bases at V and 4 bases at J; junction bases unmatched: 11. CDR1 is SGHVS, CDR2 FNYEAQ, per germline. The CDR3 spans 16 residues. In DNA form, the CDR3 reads TGTGCCAGCAGCAAATCAGACAGGGGGGCATCCACTGAAGCTTTCTTT. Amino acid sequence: CASSKSDRGASTEAFF.

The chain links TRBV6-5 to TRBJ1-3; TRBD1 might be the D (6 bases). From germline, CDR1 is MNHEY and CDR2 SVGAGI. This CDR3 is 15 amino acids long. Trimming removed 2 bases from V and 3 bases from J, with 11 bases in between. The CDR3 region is CASSYGQGSGNTIYF. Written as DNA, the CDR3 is TGTGCCAGCAGTTACGGGCAGGGGAGTGGAAACACCATATATTTT.

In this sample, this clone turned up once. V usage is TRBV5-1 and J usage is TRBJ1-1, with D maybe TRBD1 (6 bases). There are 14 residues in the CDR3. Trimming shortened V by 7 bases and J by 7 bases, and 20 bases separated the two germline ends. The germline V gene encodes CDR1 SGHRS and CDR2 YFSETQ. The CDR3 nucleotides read TGCGCCAGCGGCCCCTCACATGGACAGCTTGAAGCTTTCTTT. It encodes CASGPSHGQLEAFF.

CDR3 amino acids: CASSPGTGIEQYF. DNA for the CDR3: TGTGCCAGCAGCCCCGGGACAGGGATAGAGCAGTACTTC. V is TRBV2 and J is TRBJ2-7; 9 positions match TRBD1. Germline-derived CDR1 and CDR2 are SNHLY and FYNNEI. The CDR3 sequence is 13 residues long. V lost 6 bases to trimming and J lost 7 bases; unmatched junction nucleotides: 7.

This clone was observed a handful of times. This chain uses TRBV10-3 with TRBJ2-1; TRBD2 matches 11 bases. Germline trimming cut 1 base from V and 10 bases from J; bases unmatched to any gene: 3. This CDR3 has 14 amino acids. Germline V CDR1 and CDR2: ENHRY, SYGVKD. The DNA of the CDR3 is TGTGCCATCAGTGAGTTCTCTAGCGGGAGGGAGCAGTTCTTC. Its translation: CAISEFSSGREQFF.

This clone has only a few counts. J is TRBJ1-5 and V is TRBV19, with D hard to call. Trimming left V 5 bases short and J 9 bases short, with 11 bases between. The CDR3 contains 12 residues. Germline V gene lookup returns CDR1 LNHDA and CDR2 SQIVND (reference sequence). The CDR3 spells CASSLIEGPQHF. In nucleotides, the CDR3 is TGTGCCAGTAGTCTCATCGAGGGGCCCCAGCATTTT.

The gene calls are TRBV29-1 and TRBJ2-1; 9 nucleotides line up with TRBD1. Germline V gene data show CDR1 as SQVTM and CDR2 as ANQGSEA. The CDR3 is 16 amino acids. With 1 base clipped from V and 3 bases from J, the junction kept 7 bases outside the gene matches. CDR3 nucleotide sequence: TGCAGCGTTGAAGGAATCCGGGACAGGGACTACAATGAGCAGTTCTTC. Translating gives CSVEGIRDRDYNEQFF.

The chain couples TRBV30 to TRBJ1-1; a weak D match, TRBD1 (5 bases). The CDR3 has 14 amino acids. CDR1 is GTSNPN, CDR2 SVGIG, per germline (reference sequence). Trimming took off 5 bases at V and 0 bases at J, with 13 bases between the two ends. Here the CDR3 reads CAWLTGLMNTEAFF. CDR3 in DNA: TGTGCCTGGTTAACGGGACTTATGAACACTGAAGCTTTCTTT.

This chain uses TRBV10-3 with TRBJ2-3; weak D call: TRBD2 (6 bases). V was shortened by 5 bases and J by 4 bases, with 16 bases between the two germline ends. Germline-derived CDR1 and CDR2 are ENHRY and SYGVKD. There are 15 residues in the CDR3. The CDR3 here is CAISLPSGEADTQYF. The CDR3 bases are TGTGCCATCAGTCTCCCCTCGGGAGAGGCAGATACGCAGTATTTT.

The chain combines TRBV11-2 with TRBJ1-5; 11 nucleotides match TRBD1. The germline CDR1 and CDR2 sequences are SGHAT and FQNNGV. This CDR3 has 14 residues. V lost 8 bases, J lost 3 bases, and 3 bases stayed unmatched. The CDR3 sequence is CASRTGGLNQPQHF. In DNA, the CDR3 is TGTGCCAGCCGGACAGGGGGCCTCAATCAGCCCCAGCATTTT.

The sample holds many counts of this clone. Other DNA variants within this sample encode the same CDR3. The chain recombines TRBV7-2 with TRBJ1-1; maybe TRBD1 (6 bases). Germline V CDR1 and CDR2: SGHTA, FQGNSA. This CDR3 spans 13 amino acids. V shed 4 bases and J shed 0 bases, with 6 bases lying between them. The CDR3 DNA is TGTGCCAGCAGCTACAGGGTGAACACTGAAGCTTTCTTT. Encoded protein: CASSYRVNTEAFF.

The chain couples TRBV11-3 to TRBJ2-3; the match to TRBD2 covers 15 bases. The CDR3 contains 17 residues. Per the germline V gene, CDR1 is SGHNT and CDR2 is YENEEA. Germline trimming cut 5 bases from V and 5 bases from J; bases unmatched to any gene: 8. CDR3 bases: TGTGCCAGCAGCGCCGGGACTAGCGGGAGGATTCAAGATACGCAGTATTTT. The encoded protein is CASSAGTSGRIQDTQYF.

The CDR3 loop is CASRSGTGGYNEQFF. The CDR3 bases are TGTGCCAGCAGGTCCGGGACAGGGGGGTACAATGAGCAGTTCTTC. The gene calls are TRBV6-5 and TRBJ2-1; 11 bases map to TRBD1. V was pared by 6 bases and J by 4 bases, with 5 bases of the junction left unmatched. CDR1 and CDR2 from the germline V gene are MNHEY and SVGAGI. This CDR3 comprises 15 residues.

The CDR3 region has the DNA TGTGCCAGCAGTTTACTAGCGGGAGTTTACGAGCAGTACTTC. Translating gives CASSLLAGVYEQYF. This chain links TRBV27 with TRBJ2-7; 10 bases fit TRBD2. The CDR3 sequence is 14 residues long. V trimming: 2 bases; J trimming: 4 bases; junction bases outside the gene matches: 2. Looked up from germline, CDR1 is MNHEY and CDR2 is SMNVEV (reference sequence).

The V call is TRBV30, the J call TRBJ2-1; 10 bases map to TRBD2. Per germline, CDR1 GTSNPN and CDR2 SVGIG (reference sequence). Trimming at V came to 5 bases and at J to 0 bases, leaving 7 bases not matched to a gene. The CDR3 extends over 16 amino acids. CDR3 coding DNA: TGTGCCTGGTCAAGCGGGAGGGATATCTCCTACAATGAGCAGTTCTTC. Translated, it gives CAWSSGRDISYNEQFF. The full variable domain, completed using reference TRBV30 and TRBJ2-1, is SQTIHQWPATLVQPVGSPLSLECTVEGTSNPNLYWYRQAAGRGLQLLFYSVGIGQISSEVPQNLSASRPQDRQFILSSKKLLLSDSGFYLCAWSSGRDISYNEQFFGPGTRLTVL.

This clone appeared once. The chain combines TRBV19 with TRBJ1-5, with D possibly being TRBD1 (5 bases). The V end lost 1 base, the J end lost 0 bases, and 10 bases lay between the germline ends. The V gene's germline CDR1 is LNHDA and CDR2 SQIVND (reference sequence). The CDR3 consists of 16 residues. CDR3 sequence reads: CASSIVRDYSNQPQHF. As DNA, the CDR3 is TGTGCCAGTAGTATAGTACGGGACTATAGCAATCAGCCCCAGCATTTT.

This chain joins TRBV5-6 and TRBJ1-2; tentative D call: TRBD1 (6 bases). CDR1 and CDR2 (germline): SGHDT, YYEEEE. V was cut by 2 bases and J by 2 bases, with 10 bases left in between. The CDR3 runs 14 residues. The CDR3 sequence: CASSFPGANYGYTF. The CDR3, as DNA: TGTGCCAGCAGCTTCCCAGGGGCCAACTATGGCTACACCTTC.

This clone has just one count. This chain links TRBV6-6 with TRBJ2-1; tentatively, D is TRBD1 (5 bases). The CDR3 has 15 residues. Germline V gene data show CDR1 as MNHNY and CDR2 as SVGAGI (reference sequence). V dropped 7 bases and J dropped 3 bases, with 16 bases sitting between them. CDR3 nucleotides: TGTGCCAGCATTAAACAGGAACAAGGCTACAATGAGCAGTTCTTC. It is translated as CASIKQEQGYNEQFF.

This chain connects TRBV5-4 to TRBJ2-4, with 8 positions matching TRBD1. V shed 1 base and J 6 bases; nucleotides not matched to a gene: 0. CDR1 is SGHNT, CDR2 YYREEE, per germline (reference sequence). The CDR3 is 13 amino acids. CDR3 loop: CASSLTGGNIQYF. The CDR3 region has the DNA TGTGCCAGCAGCTTGACAGGGGGAAACATTCAGTACTTC.

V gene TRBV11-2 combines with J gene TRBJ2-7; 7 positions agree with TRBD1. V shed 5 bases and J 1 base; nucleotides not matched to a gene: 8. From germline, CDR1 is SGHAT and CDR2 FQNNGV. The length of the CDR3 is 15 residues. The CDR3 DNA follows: TGTGCCAGCAGCAAACGGACAGGAGCGTCCTACGAGCAGTACTTC. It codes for CASSKRTGASYEQYF. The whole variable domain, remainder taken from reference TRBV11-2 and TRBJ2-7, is EAGVAQSPRYKIIEKRQSVAFWCNPISGHATLYWYQQILGQGPKLLIQFQNNGVVDDSQLPKDRFSAERLKGVDSTLKIQPAKLEDSAVYLCASSKRTGASYEQYFGPGTRLTVT.